This TCR beta chain was recovered during a study of T cell changes during pregnancy in multiple sclerosis. This CDR3 is built from 15 residues. V was shortened by 2 bases and J by 10 bases, with 19 bases between the two germline ends. Looked up from germline, CDR1 is SGHRS and CDR2 is YFSETQ. The method was immunoSEQ multiplex PCR; TCRdb's version includes in-frame clones alone and lacks a portion of them. The table includes about 39,000 clones, over 80% detected once. This specimen was CD8+ T cells from peripheral blood mononuclear cells, taken before pregnancy. The source of this sequence is a female donor with multiple sclerosis, enrolled in a pregnancy study. This chain connects TRBV5-1 to TRBJ2-1, with D perhaps TRBD2 (5 bases). DNA for the CDR3: TGCGCCAGCAGCTTTGAGACCCCGAGGGCCGACGAGCAGTTCTTC. As protein: CASSFETPRADEQFF.